The clone carrying this T cell receptor beta chain was observed once. The assay was immunoSEQ multiplex PCR, and TCRdb's table has in-frame clones only and misses some. The repertoire includes about 250,000 clones, roughly 85% of them detected once, and 9.1% sits in the top ten. Germline loops: CDR1 MGHRA, CDR2 YSYEKL. The V and J ends lost 0 bases and 7 bases respectively, with 13 bases between them. The CDR3 sequence is 14 residues long. These data belong to a study of blood T cell repertoires in COVID-19. Cohorts were based on clinical histories the participants reported. The chain links TRBV4-1 to TRBJ2-7; D might be TRBD2 (6 bases). Sequenced: PBMCs or T cells enriched from blood (not recorded which). The source of this sequence is a woman aged 50 to 60 with acute COVID-19. CDR3 coding DNA: TGCGCCAGCAGCCAAGACGGGACTCCCGGGGAGCAGTACTTC. Encoded protein: CASSQDGTPGEQYF.